This T cell receptor (beta chain) was observed in a study of cytotoxic CD8 clonotypes in ibrutinib-treated CLL. Repertoires were generated with immunoSEQ multiplex PCR, while TCRdb's copy carries only in-frame clones and drops some. Here the sample spans fewer than 35,000 clones, roughly 69% being singletons. The CDR3 covers 14 residues. Germline trimming cut 6 bases from V and 11 bases from J; bases unmatched to any gene: 11. The germline gives CDR1 MDHEN, CDR2 SYDVKM. This sample comprised PBMCs, obtained after 24 months of ibrutinib treatment. The chain employs TRBV28 and TRBJ1-4; 8 nucleotides match TRBD1. This receptor was obtained from a human donor with chronic lymphocytic leukemia. CDR3 amino acids: CASRTGDMKGKLFF. DNA for the CDR3: TGTGCCAGCAGGACAGGGGACATGAAGGGGAAACTGTTTTTT.